This is a list of T cell receptor beta chains from one sample in a study of cytomegalovirus exposure and HLA in healthy donors. TCRdb's copy holds only in-frame clones and misses some; the assay was immunoSEQ multiplex PCR. The sample holds 87,000 or so clones. Material: PBMCs. The receptors come from a man aged 50 to 59 in good health and CMV-seropositive. Both conserved end residues are part of each CDR3. The D gene is left open where the match is weak.

J: TRBJ1-1
V: TRBV2
D: .
length: 13
DNA: TGTGCCAGCAGTGTTCAGGGGCGGGCTGAAGCTTTCTTT
CDR3: CASSVQGRAEAFF

J: TRBJ1-5
V: TRBV19
D: TRBD1
length: 12
DNA: TGTGCCACCAAGGACCAGGGGGGGCCCCAGCATTTT
CDR3: CATKDQGGPQHF

J: TRBJ2-1
V: TRBV19
D: .
length: 12
DNA: TGTGCCAGTAAGGGGACCTACAATGAGCAGTTCTTC
CDR3: CASKGTYNEQFF

J: TRBJ1-2
V: TRBV6-5
D: .
length: 12
DNA: TGTGCCAGCACCCAGACAGGCTATGGCTACACCTTC
CDR3: CASTQTGYGYTF

J: TRBJ1-2
V: TRBV29-1
D: .
length: 13
DNA: TGCAGCGTTGAACTCCACGTCGGCTATGGCTACACCTTC
CDR3: CSVELHVGYGYTF

J: TRBJ1-2
V: TRBV18
D: .
length: 13
DNA: TGTGCCAGCTCACCAGACGGGTCCTATGGCTACACCTTC
CDR3: CASSPDGSYGYTF

J: TRBJ2-5
V: TRBV19
D: .
length: 14
DNA: TGTGCCAGTAGTCCTGCACAGGGTGGAGAGACCCAGTACTTC
CDR3: CASSPAQGGETQYF

J: TRBJ2-1
V: TRBV9
D: .
length: 13
DNA: TGTGCCAGCAGCGTAGACGGGAGTGGCGAGCAGTTCTTC
CDR3: CASSVDGSGEQFF

J: TRBJ2-5
V: TRBV6-5
D: TRBD2
length: 15
DNA: TGTGCCAGCAGTTATGGACTAGCGGTTAAAGAGACCCAGTACTTC
CDR3: CASSYGLAVKETQYF

J: TRBJ1-1
V: TRBV29-1
D: TRBD1
length: 13
DNA: TGCAGCGTTGAAACAGGGGGTGTCACTGAAGCTTTCTTT
CDR3: CSVETGGVTEAFF

J: TRBJ1-3
V: TRBV30
D: .
length: 13
DNA: TGTGCCTGGACCGCCCAGGCTGGAAACACCATATATTTT
CDR3: CAWTAQAGNTIYF

J: TRBJ2-2
V: TRBV9
D: TRBD2
length: 15
DNA: TGTGCCAGCAGCGTGGGACTAGCCGAGACCGGGGAGCTGTTTTTT
CDR3: CASSVGLAETGELFF

J: TRBJ2-2
V: TRBV7-3
D: TRBD2
length: 14
DNA: TGTGCCAGCAGCTCCTGGGGGGGAGCCGGGGAGCTGTTTTTT
CDR3: CASSSWGGAGELFF

J: TRBJ2-3
V: TRBV6-1
D: TRBD2
length: 14
DNA: TGTGCCAGCAGTGCAGCGGGGAGAGGCGATACGCAGTATTTT
CDR3: CASSAAGRGDTQYF

J: TRBJ2-1
V: TRBV5-4
D: TRBD2
length: 16
DNA: TGTGCCAGCAGCTTGTTTCCCGGGACTATATCTCTGGAGCAGTTCTTC
CDR3: CASSLFPGTISLEQFF

J: TRBJ2-7
V: TRBV6-5
D: TRBD2
length: 14
DNA: TGTGCCAGCAATATAGCGGGATCAACCTACGAGCAGTACTTC
CDR3: CASNIAGSTYEQYF

J: TRBJ2-5
V: TRBV7-3
D: TRBD2
length: 13
DNA: TGTGCCAGCAGCCGCGGGAGCGGAGAGACCCAGTACTTC
CDR3: CASSRGSGETQYF

J: TRBJ2-5
V: TRBV10-2
D: TRBD2
length: 14
DNA: TGCGCCAGCAGTGAGGTCCGGGGGGGAGAGACCCAGTACTTC
CDR3: CASSEVRGGETQYF

J: TRBJ2-5
V: TRBV30
D: TRBD2
length: 13
DNA: TGTGCCTGGAGAAAAGCGGGAGGAGAGACCCAGTACTTC
CDR3: CAWRKAGGETQYF

J: TRBJ1-2
V: TRBV6-4
D: .
length: 11
DNA: TGTGCCAGAAAACAGGGATATGGCTACACCTTC
CDR3: CARKQGYGYTF

J: TRBJ2-3
V: TRBV6-6
D: TRBD2
length: 16
DNA: TGTGCCTCCCGGGAGGGGGGACCGGCGAGAACAGATACGCAGTATTTT
CDR3: CASREGGPARTDTQYF

J: TRBJ2-6
V: TRBV4-1
D: .
length: 17
DNA: TGCGCCAGCAGCCGTGGCAGGGCATTCTCTGGGGCCAACGTCCTGACTTTC
CDR3: CASSRGRAFSGANVLTF

J: TRBJ2-1
V: TRBV27
D: .
length: 14
DNA: TGTGCCAGCTGCGTCTCAACGGGGTACAATGAGCAGTTCTTC
CDR3: CASCVSTGYNEQFF

J: TRBJ2-1
V: TRBV9
D: TRBD2
length: 16
DNA: TGTGCCAGCAGCGGACCTAGCGGGAGGGCCTTGGATGAGCAGTTCTTC
CDR3: CASSGPSGRALDEQFF

J: TRBJ2-7
V: TRBV11-3
D: TRBD1
length: 15
DNA: TGTGCCAGCAGCATCGTCGGGCAGGGGGCCTACGAGCAGTACTTC
CDR3: CASSIVGQGAYEQYF

J: TRBJ2-7
V: TRBV27
D: TRBD2
length: 16
DNA: TGTGCCAGCAGTCCCAGACTAGCTTCGGGCTCCTACGAGCAGTACTTC
CDR3: CASSPRLASGSYEQYF

J: TRBJ2-2
V: TRBV4-1
D: TRBD2
length: 18
DNA: TGCGCCAGCAGCCCCGGGACTAGCGACACCCGGGACACCGGGGAGCTGTTTTTT
CDR3: CASSPGTSDTRDTGELFF

J: TRBJ1-2
V: TRBV2
D: .
length: 14
DNA: TGTGCCAGCAGTGAAGGGCCAGGGTCGTATGGCTACACCTTC
CDR3: CASSEGPGSYGYTF

J: TRBJ2-5
V: TRBV18
D: TRBD1
length: 15
DNA: TGTGCCAGCTCACCGCGACAGGGCCAACAAGAGACCCAGTACTTC
CDR3: CASSPRQGQQETQYF

J: TRBJ1-1
V: TRBV25-1
D: .
length: 14
DNA: TGTGCCAGCAGTGGCCCGGCGGGATCCACTGAAGCTTTCTTT
CDR3: CASSGPAGSTEAFF

J: TRBJ1-1
V: TRBV10-3
D: .
length: 16
DNA: TGTGCCATCAGTGCATTGGACAGCACAATGAACACTGAAGCTTTCTTT
CDR3: CAISALDSTMNTEAFF

J: TRBJ1-2
V: TRBV9
D: TRBD1
length: 15
DNA: TGTGCCAGCAGCGTAGCTATAGGACAGGCGAATGGCTACACCTTC
CDR3: CASSVAIGQANGYTF

J: TRBJ2-1
V: TRBV4-2
D: TRBD2
length: 17
DNA: TGTGCCAGCAGCCCGCCGCGAGCGGGACCCTCCTACAATGAGCAGTTCTTC
CDR3: CASSPPRAGPSYNEQFF

J: TRBJ2-7
V: TRBV15
D: .
length: 16
DNA: TGTGCCACCAGCAGAGTTGGAGCAGGGGATACCTACGAGCAGTACTTC
CDR3: CATSRVGAGDTYEQYF

J: TRBJ1-2
V: TRBV5-4
D: .
length: 15
DNA: TGTGCCAGCAGCCCTCCAGGGATGCAAGTGTATGGCTACACCTTC
CDR3: CASSPPGMQVYGYTF

J: TRBJ1-1
V: TRBV5-1
D: TRBD1
length: 14
DNA: TGCGCCAGCAGCAGACAGGGGATCAACACTGAAGCTTTCTTT
CDR3: CASSRQGINTEAFF

J: TRBJ1-5
V: TRBV7-8
D: .
length: 17
DNA: TGTGCCAGCAGCTTAAAGCTGAGTCCGTATAGCAATCAGCCCCAGCATTTT
CDR3: CASSLKLSPYSNQPQHF

J: TRBJ1-4
V: TRBV5-6
D: .
length: 14
DNA: TGTGCCAGCAAGACGGGTAACCAAAATGAAAAACTGTTTTTT
CDR3: CASKTGNQNEKLFF

J: TRBJ1-4
V: TRBV28
D: .
length: 17
DNA: TGTGCCAGCAGTTTATCCACCTTTAGTTCAACTAATGAAAAACTGTTTTTT
CDR3: CASSLSTFSSTNEKLFF

J: TRBJ2-7
V: TRBV10-3
D: .
length: 15
DNA: TGTGCCATCTCGGGATCGGTGCGGGCCGCCTACGAGCAGTACTTC
CDR3: CAISGSVRAAYEQYF

J: TRBJ1-1
V: TRBV30
D: .
length: 15
DNA: TGTGCCTGGAGTCCAGGGTGGTCTTCCTCTTTCGAAGCTTTCTTT
CDR3: CAWSPGWSSSFEAFF

J: TRBJ1-2
V: TRBV4-3
D: .
length: 14
DNA: TGCGCCAGCAGCCTAAGACCAAGGGCGGGCGGCTACACCTTC
CDR3: CASSLRPRAGGYTF

J: TRBJ2-7
V: TRBV4-3
D: .
length: 15
DNA: TGCGCCAGCAGCCAAGATCTGGGGGCCGCCTACGAGCAGTACTTC
CDR3: CASSQDLGAAYEQYF

J: TRBJ1-1
V: TRBV18
D: .
length: 15
DNA: TGTGCCAGCTCACCACCGGCGGGGGCAAGGACTGAAGCTTTCTTT
CDR3: CASSPPAGARTEAFF

J: TRBJ1-5
V: TRBV19
D: .
length: 14
DNA: TGTGCCAGTAGTATATCAGGGCACCAGCAGCCCCAGCATTTT
CDR3: CASSISGHQQPQHF

J: TRBJ2-6
V: TRBV15
D: .
length: 16
DNA: TGTGCCACCAGCAGTCGAGGCAGCTCTGGGGCCAACGTCCTGACTTTC
CDR3: CATSSRGSSGANVLTF

J: TRBJ2-7
V: TRBV19
D: TRBD2
length: 16
DNA: TGTGCCAGTAGTCCCCGGGGGGGCCCGGGTTTCTACGAGCAGTACTTC
CDR3: CASSPRGGPGFYEQYF

J: TRBJ2-1
V: TRBV11-3
D: .
length: 11
DNA: TGTGCCAGCAGCCAGTACAATGAGCAGTTCTTC
CDR3: CASSQYNEQFF

J: TRBJ1-5
V: TRBV30
D: .
length: 14
DNA: TGTGCCTGGAGTGGACAGAATAGCAATCAGCCCCAGCATTTT
CDR3: CAWSGQNSNQPQHF

J: TRBJ1-2
V: TRBV2
D: .
length: 13
DNA: TGTGCCAGTGGAACCGGGACAATATTTGGCTACACCTTC
CDR3: CASGTGTIFGYTF

J: TRBJ1-5
V: TRBV19
D: .
length: 16
DNA: TGTGCCAGTAGTAGGTGGGGCGGACAGACCAATCAGCCCCAGCATTTT
CDR3: CASSRWGGQTNQPQHF

J: TRBJ2-5
V: TRBV18
D: TRBD1
length: 14
DNA: TGTGCCAGCACGCCGGACAGGGGCCAAGAGACCCAGTACTTC
CDR3: CASTPDRGQETQYF

J: TRBJ2-5
V: TRBV9
D: .
length: 16
DNA: TGTGCCAGCAGCGTAGGAGAGGGGGTAATCCAAGAGACCCAGTACTTC
CDR3: CASSVGEGVIQETQYF

J: TRBJ2-1
V: TRBV14
D: TRBD2
length: 15
DNA: TGTGCCAGCAGCCTTGTAGCGGGAGACAACAATGAGCAGTTCTTC
CDR3: CASSLVAGDNNEQFF

J: TRBJ2-7
V: TRBV15
D: .
length: 16
DNA: TGTGCCACCAGCAGATGGGGTCGGGAGCTTCGGGACGAGCAGTACTTC
CDR3: CATSRWGRELRDEQYF

J: TRBJ2-3
V: TRBV9
D: .
length: 14
DNA: TGTGCCAGCGCAGGGGATTGGAGGACAGATACGCAGTATTTT
CDR3: CASAGDWRTDTQYF